Shown below are 32 T cell receptor beta chains from a single sample sequenced in a study of CD8+ T cells in alopecia areata. TCR sequencing used cDNA made by reverse transcription of extracted RNA. TCRdb's table, derived via immunoSEQ multiplex PCR, lists solely in-frame clones and lacks some. The sample includes about 150,000 clones, about three fifths of them seen just once. The sample taken for sequencing was CD4+ T cells sorted from blood. These receptors all come from a human donor in good health.

This clone was observed a few times. The rearrangement joins TRBV30 to TRBJ1-5, with 7 positions matching TRBD1. CDR1 and CDR2 from the germline V gene are GTSNPN and SVGIG (reference sequence). The ends lost 0 bases at V and 6 bases at J; junction bases unmatched: 5. This CDR3 is 14 amino acids long. The CDR3: CAWSVRGGSQPQHF. The CDR3 coding sequence is TGTGCCTGGAGTGTACGAGGGGGCAGTCAGCCCCAGCATTTT. Full variable domain (remainder filled in from reference TRBV30 and TRBJ1-5): SQTIHQWPATLVQPVGSPLSLECTVEGTSNPNLYWYRQAAGRGLQLLFYSVGIGQISSEVPQNLSASRPQDRQFILSSKKLLLSDSGFYLCAWSVRGGSQPQHFGDGTRLSIL.

This chain uses TRBV29-1 with TRBJ2-2; no firm D call. The germline V and J ends were trimmed by 0 bases and 0 bases, with 11 bases remaining between them. CDR3 length equals 16 residues. In germline, CDR1 is SQVTM, CDR2 ANQGSEA. CDR3: CSVEDLTNPNTGELFF. DNA of the CDR3: TGCAGCGTTGAAGATCTTACCAATCCGAACACCGGGGAGCTGTTTTTT.

In DNA, the CDR3 is TGTGCCAGCAGCCAGACAGGAGTGAACACTGAAGCTTTCTTT. It codes for CASSQTGVNTEAFF. V and J are TRBV5-4 and TRBJ1-1; the D gene is possibly TRBD1 (6 bases). Germline lookup yields CDR1 SGHNT and CDR2 YYREEE (reference sequence). The CDR3 runs 14 residues. The V end was cut by 4 bases, the J end by 0 bases, with 10 bases between. Variable domain in full (rest from reference TRBV5-4 and TRBJ1-1): ETGVTQSPTHLIKTRGQQVTLRCSSQSGHNTVSWYQQALGQGPQFIFQYYREEENGRGNFPPRFSGLQFPNYSSELNVNALELDDSALYLCASSQTGVNTEAFFGQGTRLTVV.

The chain has TRBV27 and TRBJ1-2, with D unclear. This CDR3 spans 12 amino acids. The germline V gene has CDR1 MNHEY and CDR2 SMNVEV (reference sequence). Trimming removed 6 bases from V and 8 bases from J, with 13 bases in between. CDR3 in amino acids: CASSRIGEGYTF. The CDR3 DNA follows: TGTGCCAGCAGCCGGATCGGGGAAGGCTACACCTTC.

The V call is TRBV29-1, the J call TRBJ2-2; possibly TRBD2 for D (5 bases). Germline CDR1 SQVTM, CDR2 ANQGSEA. The CDR3 consists of 14 residues. Trimming left V 1 base short and J 1 base short, with 7 bases between. The CDR3 is CSVEGRENTGELFF. DNA for the CDR3: TGCAGCGTTGAAGGCCGGGAGAACACCGGGGAGCTGTTTTTT.

The chain is built from TRBV25-1 and TRBJ2-5, with TRBD2 identical over 11 bases. With V trimmed by 4 bases and J by 4 bases, 5 bases remained unmatched. CDR3 length: 15 residues. Germline assignment: CDR1 MGHDK and CDR2 SYGVNS. The CDR3 here is CASSVSGRALETQYF. Written as DNA, the CDR3 is TGTGCCAGCAGTGTTAGCGGGAGGGCCTTAGAGACCCAGTACTTC.

This clone has just a few counts. The CDR3 loop is CASSIGTGPQGNIQYF. The CDR3 DNA reads TGTGCCAGTAGTATTGGGACAGGGCCCCAGGGAAACATTCAGTACTTC. This chain uses TRBV19 with TRBJ2-4; TRBD1 matches 9 bases. CDR3 length equals 16 residues. V shed 3 bases and J 6 bases; nucleotides not matched to a gene: 9. Germline assignment: CDR1 LNHDA and CDR2 SQIVND (reference sequence).

This clone was seen more than once but under ten times. This chain uses TRBV14 with TRBJ1-4, with unresolved D. Trimming cost V 3 bases and J 12 bases, with 14 bases left between them. This CDR3 is 13 amino acids long. The germline V gene has CDR1 SGHDN and CDR2 FVKESK. The CDR3 loop is CASSHFSGSELFF. Written as DNA, the CDR3 is TGTGCCAGCAGCCACTTTTCCGGATCGGAACTGTTTTTT.

This sequence joins TRBV30 and TRBJ2-7; D is unclear. The CDR3 consists of 12 residues. Trimming shortened V by 1 base and J by 4 bases, and 8 bases separated the two germline ends. Germline lookup yields CDR1 GTSNPN and CDR2 SVGIG (reference sequence). CDR3 residues: CAWSGSNYEQYF. DNA for the CDR3: TGTGCCTGGAGTGGGTCCAATTACGAGCAGTACTTC. Based on the CDR3 plus reference TRBV30 and TRBJ2-7, the full variable domain is SQTIHQWPATLVQPVGSPLSLECTVEGTSNPNLYWYRQAAGRGLQLLFYSVGIGQISSEVPQNLSASRPQDRQFILSSKKLLLSDSGFYLCAWSGSNYEQYFGPGTRLTVT.

This clone was observed once. This CDR3 reads CSVAPGTYTEAFF. The CDR3 DNA reads as TGCAGCGTTGCCCCCGGGACGTACACTGAAGCTTTCTTT. The genes are TRBV29-1 and TRBJ1-1; D perhaps matches TRBD1 (5 bases). This CDR3 contains 13 residues. Germline V gives CDR1 SQVTM, CDR2 ANQGSEA. The ends were cut back, 4 bases at V and 3 bases at J, with 12 bases in the middle. The full variable domain, rest sourced from reference TRBV29-1 and TRBJ1-1, is SAVISQKPSRDICQRGTSLTIQCQVDSQVTMMFWYRQQPGQSLTLIATANQGSEATYESGFVIDKFPISRPNLTFSTLTVSNMSPEDSSIYLCSVAPGTYTEAFFGQGTRLTVV.

Concerning this clone itself: At the DNA level, this CDR3 is encoded by other sequences in the same sample as well. The CDR3 nucleotides are TGTGCCAGCAGCACCCCGTCCTACGAGCAGTACTTC. This codes for CASSTPSYEQYF. This chain links TRBV5-6 with TRBJ2-7; D gene uncertain. The length of the CDR3 is 12 residues. Germline CDR1 and CDR2: SGHDT and YYEEEE. Between the trimmed V and J ends, which lost 4 bases and 1 base, there was a span of 6 bases.

The table lists this clone with a few counts. The chain recombines TRBV7-6 with TRBJ1-2, with D perhaps TRBD1 (5 bases). V gave up 0 bases and J gave up 6 bases, with 8 bases separating them. Germline-derived CDR1 and CDR2 are SGHVS and FNYEAQ. The CDR3 is made up of 13 amino acids. For the CDR3, the DNA is TGTGCCAGCAGCTTAGCGAAGGGGAATGGCTACACCTTC. It translates to CASSLAKGNGYTF.

The chain is built from TRBV5-6 and TRBJ2-2; D might be TRBD1 (5 bases). Germline lookup yields CDR1 SGHDT and CDR2 YYEEEE. CDR3 length: 15 residues. The V gene lost 4 bases and the J gene lost 4 bases, with 14 bases spanning the gap. The CDR3 DNA reads as TGTGCCAGCAGCACCACTCGACAGCTCACCGGGGAGCTGTTTTTT. Protein sequence: CASSTTRQLTGELFF.

This chain connects TRBV29-1 to TRBJ1-1; the D gene is possibly TRBD1 (5 bases). Germline V gene sequence: CDR1 SQVTM, CDR2 ANQGSEA. Deletions cut 4 bases from V and 6 bases from J, with 9 bases between. There are 11 residues in the CDR3. CDR3 amino acids: CSVAPGPEAFF. CDR3 nucleotides: TGCAGCGTTGCTCCAGGGCCTGAAGCTTTCTTT.

This clone was counted a few times. V and J are TRBV18 and TRBJ1-1; D possibly corresponds to TRBD1 (5 bases). Trimming removed 1 base at V and 1 base at J, with 7 bases between. Looked up from germline, CDR1 is KGHSH and CDR2 is LQKENI. The CDR3 totals 14 residues. CDR3 protein: CASSPQGQNTEAFF. CDR3 in DNA: TGTGCCAGCTCACCACAAGGACAGAACACTGAAGCTTTCTTT. The variable domain in full, with the rest retrieved from reference TRBV18 and TRBJ1-1, is NAGVMQNPRHLVRRRGQEARLRCSPMKGHSHVYWYRQLPEEGLKFMVYLQKENIIDESGMPKERFSAEFPKEGPSILRIQQVVRGDSAAYFCASSPQGQNTEAFFGQGTRLTVV.

This sequence joins TRBV7-2 and TRBJ1-1; no clear D gene. Germline V gives CDR1 SGHTA, CDR2 FQGNSA. V lost 1 base to trimming and J lost 4 bases, with 7 bases between them. CDR3 size: 13 residues. DNA of the CDR3: TGTGCCAGCAGCTTAGGGCAGACCACTGAAGCTTTCTTT. Protein product: CASSLGQTTEAFF.

The chain couples TRBV29-1 to TRBJ1-2, with D hard to call. CDR3 size: 12 residues. Trimming took off 3 bases at V and 4 bases at J, with 9 bases between the two ends. CDR1 is SQVTM, CDR2 ANQGSEA, per germline. The DNA for the CDR3 is TGCAGCGTTGAGGGCTTCGCCTATGGCTACACCTTC. Encoded protein: CSVEGFAYGYTF.

The gene calls are TRBV30 and TRBJ1-2; no clear D. The V and J ends lost 3 bases and 6 bases respectively, with 29 bases between them. CDR3 length equals 18 residues. Germline V gives CDR1 GTSNPN, CDR2 SVGIG (reference sequence). CDR3 amino acids: CAWRRRPGEQQFGHGYTF. CDR3 nucleotides: TGTGCCTGGAGGCGACGACCGGGAGAGCAACAATTTGGGCATGGCTACACCTTC. Complete variable domain (other parts from reference TRBV30 and TRBJ1-2): SQTIHQWPATLVQPVGSPLSLECTVEGTSNPNLYWYRQAAGRGLQLLFYSVGIGQISSEVPQNLSASRPQDRQFILSSKKLLLSDSGFYLCAWRRRPGEQQFGHGYTFGSGTRLTVV.

A few counts support this clone. The rearrangement uses TRBV29-1 and TRBJ1-1, with D unresolved. Germline loops: CDR1 SQVTM, CDR2 ANQGSEA. The CDR3 has 15 amino acids. V was shortened by 6 bases and J by 2 bases, with 19 bases between the two germline ends. As DNA, the CDR3 is TGCAGCGTACCCCGGGCTTCTAGCCCCAACACTGAAGCTTTCTTT. Encoded protein: CSVPRASSPNTEAFF.

This chain connects TRBV2 to TRBJ2-3; 8 nucleotides match TRBD2. V shed 8 bases, J shed 5 bases, and the junction held 6 bases outside the gene matches. Germline CDR1 reads SNHLY; CDR2 reads FYNNEI. The CDR3 covers 13 residues. CDR3 region: CASWTGGGDTQYF. DNA for the CDR3: TGTGCCAGCTGGACGGGAGGGGGAGATACGCAGTATTTT.

This clone has just a few counts. The rearrangement links TRBV11-2 to TRBJ2-5; 7 bases align to TRBD1. J was trimmed by 4 bases and V by 5 bases; bases with no gene match: 7. Germline CDR1 SGHAT, CDR2 FQNNGV. This CDR3 comprises 14 residues. For the CDR3, the DNA is TGTGCCAGCAGCATAATCCGGGACAGAGAGACCCAGTACTTC. It yields the protein CASSIIRDRETQYF.

The genes are TRBV6-5 and TRBJ1-2; D possibly corresponds to TRBD1 (5 bases). CDR1 and CDR2 from the germline V gene are MNHEY and SVGAGI. The CDR3 loop spans 13 amino acids. V lost 10 bases, J lost 3 bases, and 15 bases lay in between. The DNA for the CDR3 is TGTGCCATCCGGGACGCCGGATACTATGGCTACACCTTC. This sequence encodes CAIRDAGYYGYTF.

This sequence joins TRBV6-5 and TRBJ1-1; D may be TRBD1 (6 bases). This CDR3 spans 15 amino acids. V was cut by 6 bases and J by 3 bases, with 17 bases left in between. Germline CDR1 is MNHEY and CDR2 is SVGAGI. The CDR3 DNA sequence: TGTGCCAGCAGGGCCCGGGACACCACTTACACTGAAGCTTTCTTT. The encoded protein is CASRARDTTYTEAFF.

In DNA, the CDR3 is TGTGCCAGCAGCTCTGGTTTGGGGGCGAGCAATCAGCCCCAGCATTTT. Amino acid sequence: CASSSGLGASNQPQHF. V and J are TRBV5-6 and TRBJ1-5, with D possibly being TRBD1 (6 bases). Trimming shortened V by 3 bases and J by 1 base, and 14 bases separated the two germline ends. The CDR3 sequence is 16 residues long. Germline CDR1 SGHDT, CDR2 YYEEEE.

A few counts support this clone. This chain joins TRBV28 and TRBJ1-2; D is perhaps TRBD1 (5 bases). Per germline, CDR1 MDHEN and CDR2 SYDVKM. V shed 10 bases and J shed 2 bases, with 14 bases lying between them. The CDR3 has 13 amino acids. The CDR3: CATLAGNNYGYTF. The DNA of the CDR3 is TGTGCCACCCTTGCAGGGAACAACTATGGCTACACCTTC.

The gene calls are TRBV5-6 and TRBJ2-2, with TRBD2 as a possible D gene (6 bases). V gave up 5 bases and J gave up 4 bases, with 18 bases separating them. The CDR3 is 16 amino acids. CDR1 and CDR2 from the germline V gene are SGHDT and YYEEEE. CDR3 nucleotide sequence: TGTGCCAGCAGTCCGGACGGGGGAAGTAGCACCGGGGAGCTGTTTTTT. Its protein is CASSPDGGSSTGELFF.

V gene TRBV29-1 combines with J gene TRBJ2-4; TRBD2 matches 7 bases. J was trimmed by 7 bases and V by 7 bases; bases with no gene match: 10. The CDR3 has 13 residues. The V gene's germline CDR1 is SQVTM and CDR2 ANQGSEA. The CDR3 region is CSGSLSGDNIQYF. Written as DNA, the CDR3 is TGCAGCGGGAGCCTGAGCGGGGATAACATTCAGTACTTC.

The J gene is TRBJ1-5, the V gene TRBV10-3; the D gene is possibly TRBD1 (6 bases). The germline V and J ends were trimmed by 0 bases and 0 bases, with 6 bases remaining between them. The CDR3 extends over 15 amino acids. Germline V gene sequence: CDR1 ENHRY, CDR2 SYGVKD. As DNA, the CDR3 is TGTGCCATCAGTGAGTCAGGGGGTAGCAATCAGCCCCAGCATTTT. Its protein is CAISESGGSNQPQHF.

This rearrangement joins TRBV6-1 to TRBJ2-1; TRBD2 matches at 9 bases. Germline V CDR1 and CDR2: MNHNS, SASEGT. This CDR3 has 16 residues. V was pared by 2 bases and J by 6 bases, with 8 bases of the junction left unmatched. The CDR3 nucleotides are TGTGCCAGCAGTGAATTGTGGTCTAGCGGGGTCAATGAGCAGTTCTTC. Translating it yields CASSELWSSGVNEQFF.

V and J are TRBV6-6 and TRBJ2-2; 7 positions match TRBD1. With 10 bases clipped from V and 7 bases from J, the junction kept 9 bases outside the gene matches. The CDR3 is 13 amino acids. Germline lookup yields CDR1 MNHNY and CDR2 SVGAGI (reference sequence). The CDR3 DNA reads TGTGCCAACGGACAGGCTCGGGTCGGGGAGCTGTTTTTT. Translation gives CANGQARVGELFF.

This clone came up once. The CDR3: CASSKTVGNEQFF. In DNA, the CDR3 is TGTGCCAGCAGCAAGACTGTAGGCAATGAGCAGTTCTTC. This sequence joins TRBV7-9 and TRBJ2-1, with no clear D. Germline CDR1 and CDR2: SEHNR and FQNEAQ (reference sequence). This CDR3 region has 13 residues. V was clipped by 5 bases and J by 6 bases, with 11 bases between them.

The V and J genes are TRBV6-1 and TRBJ2-1; TRBD2 matches at 7 bases. The germline V gene encodes CDR1 MNHNS and CDR2 SASEGT. V trimming: 1 base; J trimming: 6 bases; junction bases outside the gene matches: 6. The CDR3 sequence is 15 residues long. This chain's CDR3 is CASSEGPSGVNEQFF. CDR3 nucleotides: TGTGCCAGCAGTGAAGGGCCTAGCGGAGTCAATGAGCAGTTCTTC.